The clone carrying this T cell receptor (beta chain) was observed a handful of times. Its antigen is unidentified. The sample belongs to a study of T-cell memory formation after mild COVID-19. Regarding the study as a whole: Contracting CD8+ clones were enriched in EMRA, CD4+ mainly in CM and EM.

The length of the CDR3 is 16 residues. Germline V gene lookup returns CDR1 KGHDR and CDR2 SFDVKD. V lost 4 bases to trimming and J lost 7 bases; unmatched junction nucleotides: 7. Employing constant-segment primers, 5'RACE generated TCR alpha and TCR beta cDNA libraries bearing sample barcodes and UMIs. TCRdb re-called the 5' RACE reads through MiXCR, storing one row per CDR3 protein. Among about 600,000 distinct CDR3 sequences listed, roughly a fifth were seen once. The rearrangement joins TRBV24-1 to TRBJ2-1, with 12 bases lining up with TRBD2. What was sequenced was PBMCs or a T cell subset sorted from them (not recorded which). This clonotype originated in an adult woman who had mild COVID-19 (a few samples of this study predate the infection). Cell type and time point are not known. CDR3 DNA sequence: TGTGCCACCAGTGAGTCGACTAGCGGGAGTTTGAATGAGCAGTTCTTC. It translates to CATSESTSGSLNEQFF.